Below, one T cell receptor beta chain is given with its context. Measured with immunoSEQ multiplex PCR; TCRdb has only the in-frame clones, and not every one. The sample has approximately 44,000 clones; roughly 92% are singletons. The data were obtained in a study of T cell changes during pregnancy in multiple sclerosis. The CDR3 consists of 13 residues. CDR1 SGHTA and CDR2 FQGNSA come from the germline V gene. V lost 5 bases to trimming and J lost 4 bases, with 9 bases between them. J is TRBJ2-1 and V is TRBV7-2; possible D gene TRBD2, 6 bases. This TCR derives from a female donor with multiple sclerosis, enrolled in a pregnancy study. The input for sequencing was CD4+ T cells from peripheral blood mononuclear cells, taken in the third trimester of pregnancy. Written as DNA, the CDR3 is TGTGCCAGCAGCCGGGACTCGTACAATGAGCAGTTCTTC. Translated, it gives CASSRDSYNEQFF.